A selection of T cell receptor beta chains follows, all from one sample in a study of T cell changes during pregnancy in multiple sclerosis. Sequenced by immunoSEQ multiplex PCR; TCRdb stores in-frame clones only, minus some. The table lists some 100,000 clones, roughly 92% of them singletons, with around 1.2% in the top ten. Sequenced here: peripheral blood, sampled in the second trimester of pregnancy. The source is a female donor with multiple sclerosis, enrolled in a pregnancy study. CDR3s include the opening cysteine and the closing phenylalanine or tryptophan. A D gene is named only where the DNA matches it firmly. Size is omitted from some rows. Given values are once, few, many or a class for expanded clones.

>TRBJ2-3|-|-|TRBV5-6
CASSPLGRSTDTQYF
TGTGCCAGCAGCCCACTCGGGAGAAGCACAGATACGCAGTATTTT
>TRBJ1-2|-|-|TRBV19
CASYRDGYTF
TGTGCCAGTTACAGGGATGGCTACACCTTC
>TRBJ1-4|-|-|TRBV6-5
CASSYSRGLGEKLFF
TGTGCCAGCAGTTACTCCAGGGGATTGGGAGAAAAACTGTTTTTT
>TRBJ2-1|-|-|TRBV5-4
CASSPRGSFNNEQFF
TGTGCCAGCAGCCCCCGGGGTAGCTTCAACAATGAGCAGTTCTTC
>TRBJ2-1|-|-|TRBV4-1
CASSQVGIRGYNEQFF
TGCGCCAGCAGCCAAGTCGGCATTCGCGGCTACAATGAGCAGTTCTTC
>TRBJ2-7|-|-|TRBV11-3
CASSSGGLGEQYF
TGTGCCAGCAGCTCAGGAGGCCTGGGGGAGCAGTACTTC
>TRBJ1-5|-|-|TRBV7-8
CASSLQTGRSGQPQHF
TGTGCCAGCAGCCTACAGACAGGAAGATCAGGGCAGCCCCAGCATTTT
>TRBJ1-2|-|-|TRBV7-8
CASSLSSGDPPRGYTF
TGTGCCAGCAGCTTAAGTTCCGGAGATCCACCTCGTGGCTACACCTTC
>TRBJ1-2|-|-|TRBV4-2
CASSQDPREDYGYTF
TGTGCCAGCAGCCAAGATCCTAGGGAGGACTATGGCTACACCTTC
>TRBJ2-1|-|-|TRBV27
CASAPGHGEQFF
TGTGCCAGCGCACCAGGGCACGGTGAGCAGTTCTTC
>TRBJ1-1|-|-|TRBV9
CASSVDGREVTEAFF
TGTGCCAGCAGCGTAGACGGCCGGGAGGTCACTGAAGCTTTCTTT
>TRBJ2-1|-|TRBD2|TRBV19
CASSITASGRGEQFF
TGTGCCAGTAGTATCACAGCTAGCGGGAGAGGTGAGCAGTTCTTC
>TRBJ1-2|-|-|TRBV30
CAWGPGGYTF
TGTGCCTGGGGACCAGGGGGCTACACCTTC
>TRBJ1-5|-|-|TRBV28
CASSFPDQRRQPQHF
TGTGCCAGCAGTTTCCCTGATCAAAGGAGGCAGCCCCAGCATTTT
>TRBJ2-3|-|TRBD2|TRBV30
CAWGPLAGGRNTQYF
TGTGCCTGGGGCCCTCTAGCGGGGGGGCGGAATACGCAGTATTTT
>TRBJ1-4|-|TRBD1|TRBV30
CAWSGRGHVNEKLFF
TGTGCCTGGAGTGGGAGGGGGCATGTTAATGAAAAACTGTTTTTT
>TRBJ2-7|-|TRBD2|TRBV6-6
CASSPLAGDSSYEQYF
TGTGCCAGCAGTCCTCTAGCGGGGGATTCGTCCTACGAGCAGTACTTC
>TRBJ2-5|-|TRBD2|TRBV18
CASSPSLAGERDGKTQYF
TGTGCCAGCTCACCCAGCCTAGCGGGAGAGCGGGACGGTAAGACCCAGTACTTC
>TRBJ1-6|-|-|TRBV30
CAVEGGTEGLYGLSPLHF
TGTGCCGTAGAGGGTGGGACGGAGGGGCTATATGGCCTTTCACCCCTCCACTTT
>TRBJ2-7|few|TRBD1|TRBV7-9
CASSSPETGSYEQYF
TGTGCCAGCAGCTCCCCAGAGACAGGGTCATACGAGCAGTACTTC
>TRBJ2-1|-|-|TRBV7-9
CASSLGQGLGEQFF
TGTGCCAGCAGCTTAGGGCAGGGGTTGGGTGAGCAGTTCTTC
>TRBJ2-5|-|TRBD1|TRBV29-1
CSARVGQAVGDQYF
TGCAGCGCCCGTGTCGGACAGGCCGTGGGGGACCAGTACTTC
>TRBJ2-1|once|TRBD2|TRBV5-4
CASSFPGLAGGRGNEQFF
TGTGCCAGCAGCTTCCCGGGACTAGCGGGAGGTCGGGGCAATGAGCAGTTCTTC
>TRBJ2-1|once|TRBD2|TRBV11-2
CASSGPGLAERYNEQFF
TGTGCCAGCAGCGGCCCCGGGCTAGCGGAACGATACAATGAGCAGTTCTTC
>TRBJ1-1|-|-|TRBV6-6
CASLRGGNTEAFF
TGTGCCAGCCTCCGAGGGGGGAACACTGAAGCTTTCTTT
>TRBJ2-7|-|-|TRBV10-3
CAISESGQGSSYEQYF
TGTGCCATCAGTGAGTCCGGGCAGGGGAGCTCCTACGAGCAGTACTTC
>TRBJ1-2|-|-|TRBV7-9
CASSSAPSYGYTF
TGTGCCAGCAGCTCCGCTCCTAGCTATGGCTACACCTTC
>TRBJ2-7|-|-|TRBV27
CASSFQGQGPYEQYF
TGTGCCAGCAGTTTTCAAGGCCAGGGCCCCTACGAGCAGTACTTC